This TCR beta chain was captured in a study of T cell responses to AZD1222 COVID-19 vaccine. The assay was immunoSEQ multiplex PCR, and TCRdb's table has in-frame clones only and misses some. The sample lists some 140,000 clones, 88% occurring once. The junction had 7 bases not matched to a gene; V was cut back by 6 bases and J by 5 bases. Germline CDR1 reads MNHNY; CDR2 reads SVGAGI (reference sequence). CDR3 length: 14 amino acids. The sample in question was peripheral blood, obtained 28 days after the second AZD1222 dose. V usage is TRBV6-6 and J usage is TRBJ1-5; 7 nucleotides agree with TRBD1. The receptor was derived from an adult who received the AZD1222 COVID-19 vaccine. The CDR3 is CASRGRGEYQPQHF. The CDR3, as DNA: TGTGCCAGCAGGGGCAGGGGGGAGTATCAGCCCCAGCATTTT.